The 20 T cell receptor beta chains presented below share a single source sample, sequenced in a study of preoperative IRX-2 immunotherapy in early breast cancer (dated by TCRdb to between 2018 and 2021). Libraries were built with the immunoSEQ multiplex PCR assay. What TCRdb holds here is the immuneACCESS table cut down to in-frame rearrangements. Part of the clones is not present; checked against another copy, under half of the missing clones reflect an unresolved V gene, and the others are unexplained. This sample holds tens of thousands of clones; nearly 80% were observed only once. The ten biggest clones cover approximately 2.2% of the sample. Interpreted using the paper, the treatment or condition label stands for: preoperative locoregional IRX-2 cytokine immunotherapy. This sample comprised lymph node tissue, obtained before IRX-2 immunotherapy. These TCRs come from a human donor with breast cancer.

This clone showed up just a few times. The chain has TRBV11-3 and TRBJ1-5; D possibly corresponds to TRBD1 (6 bases). The germline gives CDR1 SGHNT, CDR2 YENEEA. Between the trimmed V and J ends, which lost 5 bases and 5 bases, there was a span of 13 bases. The CDR3 is made up of 14 amino acids. The CDR3 reads CASSPPGTYQPQHF. DNA for the CDR3: TGTGCCAGCAGCCCGCCCGGGACATATCAGCCCCAGCATTTT.

This clone showed up just once. The chain carries TRBV11-3 and TRBJ1-3; perhaps TRBD1 as D (5 bases). Germline V gene lookup returns CDR1 SGHNT and CDR2 YENEEA. The V end lost 4 bases, the J end lost 1 base, and 14 bases lay between the germline ends. This CDR3 contains 16 residues. The CDR3 region is CASSSDPGRSGNTIYF. In DNA, the CDR3 is TGTGCCAGCAGCTCGGACCCGGGGCGGTCTGGAAACACCATATATTTT.

This clone was observed a single time. The chain carries TRBV6-8 and TRBJ1-5, with no clear D. Trimming removed 0 bases from V and 5 bases from J, with 5 bases in between. Germline CDR1 and CDR2: MNHGY and SAAAGT. The CDR3 is 13 residues long. CDR3 sequence reads: CASSYSADQPQHF. Here the CDR3 DNA reads TGTGCCAGCAGTTACTCTGCCGATCAGCCCCAGCATTTT.

V and J are TRBV5-1 and TRBJ2-5, with 8 nucleotides matching TRBD2. Germline V lookup: CDR1 SGHRS, CDR2 YFSETQ. There are 16 residues in the CDR3. J lost 4 bases, V lost 3 bases, and 11 bases had no gene match. CDR3 bases: TGCGCCAGCAGCTCCGGGAGGGGCGGGGACGGAGAGACCCAGTACTTC. It yields the protein CASSSGRGGDGETQYF.

The chain has TRBV11-3 and TRBJ1-1; the D is unclear. Germline-derived CDR1 and CDR2 are SGHNT and YENEEA. V was clipped by 0 bases and J by 3 bases, with 11 bases between them. CDR3 length: 15 amino acids. The CDR3 bases are TGTGCCAGCAGCTTAGATCTTGCGACTTACACTGAAGCTTTCTTT. As protein: CASSLDLATYTEAFF.

This chain links TRBV2 with TRBJ2-7, with D perhaps matching TRBD2 (5 bases). This CDR3 spans 15 amino acids. Germline V CDR1 and CDR2: SNHLY, FYNNEI. V lost 3 bases and J 0 bases, leaving 12 bases between the germline ends. The CDR3 region has the DNA TGTGCCAGCAGTGAGGGCTCTGGGAGCTCCTACGAGCAGTACTTC. Its protein product is CASSEGSGSSYEQYF.

The J gene is TRBJ2-2, the V gene TRBV5-1, with D possibly matching TRBD1 (5 bases). CDR1 is SGHRS, CDR2 YFSETQ, per germline. The CDR3 length is 14 residues. The germline V and J ends were trimmed by 4 bases and 7 bases, with 14 bases remaining between them. As DNA, the CDR3 is TGCGCCAGCAGCCTTGACAGAGTCTACGGGGAGCTGTTTTTT. This codes for CASSLDRVYGELFF.

This rearrangement joins TRBV5-1 to TRBJ2-3; 8 nucleotides match TRBD2. The germline V gene has CDR1 SGHRS and CDR2 YFSETQ. V lost 2 bases, J lost 4 bases, and 12 bases stayed unmatched. The CDR3 has 17 residues. CDR3 in amino acids: CASSLSGGSLRADTQYF. The CDR3 DNA is TGCGCCAGCAGCTTAAGCGGGGGTTCTTTAAGGGCAGATACGCAGTATTTT.

The chain is built from TRBV28 and TRBJ1-1; perhaps TRBD1 as D (6 bases). The ends were cut back, 6 bases at V and 5 bases at J, with 22 bases in the middle. Looked up from germline, CDR1 is MDHEN and CDR2 is SYDVKM. The CDR3 has 16 amino acids. DNA for the CDR3: TGTGCCAGCAGGCGAGGGGCAGGGGCATTAAATACTGAAGCTTTCTTT. Translating gives CASRRGAGALNTEAFF.

V usage is TRBV19 and J usage is TRBJ2-7; D perhaps matches TRBD1 (6 bases). CDR1 LNHDA and CDR2 SQIVND come from the germline V gene (reference sequence). Deletions cut 3 bases from V and 5 bases from J, with 11 bases between. The CDR3 loop spans 13 amino acids. The CDR3 DNA reads as TGTGCCAGTAGTATCTTGGGGGCGGACGAGCAGTACTTC. It encodes CASSILGADEQYF. Full variable domain (outside the CDR3, taken from reference TRBV19 and TRBJ2-7): DGGITQSPKYLFRKEGQNVTLSCEQNLNHDAMYWYRQDPGQGLRLIYYSQIVNDFQKGDIAEGYSVSREKKESFPLTVTSAQKNPTAFYLCASSILGADEQYFGPGTRLTVT.

The V call is TRBV19, the J call TRBJ1-2, with D possibly matching TRBD1 (5 bases). The germline gives CDR1 LNHDA, CDR2 SQIVND (reference sequence). This CDR3 has 14 residues. Trimming removed 6 bases from V and 3 bases from J, with 14 bases in between. The CDR3 nucleotides are TGTGCCAGTAGGGACACCGGCTCGGACTATGGCTACACCTTC. Encoded protein: CASRDTGSDYGYTF.

This chain uses TRBV11-3 with TRBJ2-3; 11 nucleotides match TRBD2. The CDR3 is made up of 18 amino acids. The V and J ends lost 5 bases and 5 bases, in that order; junction bases with no gene match: 15. The germline V gene encodes CDR1 SGHNT and CDR2 YENEEA. The CDR3 DNA reads as TGTGCCAGCAGCGCCAGACTAGCGGGGCCTCGAGGAAAAGATACGCAGTATTTT. Amino acids: CASSARLAGPRGKDTQYF. Full variable domain (missing parts from reference TRBV11-3 and TRBJ2-3): EAGVVQSPRYKIIEKKQPVAFWCNPISGHNTLYWYLQNLGQGPELLIRYENEEAVDDSQLPKDRFSAERLKGVDSTLKIQPAELGDSAVYLCASSARLAGPRGKDTQYFGPGTRLTVL.

CDR3 sequence: CAAHAGNTIYF. The CDR3 region has the DNA TGTGCCGCCCACGCGGGAAACACCATATATTTT. The rearrangement links TRBV6-4 to TRBJ1-3; D is unresolved. The V gene lost 11 bases and the J gene lost 4 bases, with 9 bases spanning the gap. CDR1 MRHNA and CDR2 SNTAGT come from the germline V gene. The CDR3 covers 11 residues.

The chain is built from TRBV11-3 and TRBJ1-2, with D unclear. This CDR3 is built from 15 residues. V lost 5 bases to trimming and J lost 0 bases, with 13 bases between them. Germline lookup yields CDR1 SGHNT and CDR2 YENEEA. The CDR3 sequence is CASSQNLQPNYGYTF. CDR3 in DNA: TGTGCCAGCAGCCAAAATTTACAACCTAACTATGGCTACACCTTC.

This chain joins TRBV6-8 and TRBJ1-1; TRBD1 is a possible D gene (6 bases). The V end lost 5 bases, the J end lost 3 bases, and 16 bases lay between the germline ends. The CDR3 spans 15 residues. Germline assignment: CDR1 MNHGY and CDR2 SAAAGT. CDR3 nucleotide sequence: TGTGCCAGCAGTCGAAACAGGGTCATGGACACTGAAGCTTTCTTT. It encodes CASSRNRVMDTEAFF.

The J gene is TRBJ2-2, the V gene TRBV14; 9 bases map to TRBD2. V lost 2 bases to trimming and J lost 1 base; unmatched junction nucleotides: 5. The CDR3 runs 17 residues. Looked up from germline, CDR1 is SGHDN and CDR2 is FVKESK. CDR3 nucleotides: TGTGCCAGCAGCCAACCCTCTAGCGGGGAGAACACCGGGGAGCTGTTTTTT. Translating it yields CASSQPSSGENTGELFF.

Here the CDR3 DNA reads TGTGCCAGCAGTTACTCGATCGGGGGGATCTATGGCTACACCTTC. Amino acids: CASSYSIGGIYGYTF. The rearrangement joins TRBV6-8 to TRBJ1-2; possibly TRBD1 for D (5 bases). V was cut by 0 bases and J by 4 bases, with 12 bases left in between. Per germline, CDR1 MNHGY and CDR2 SAAAGT. The CDR3 totals 15 residues.

The chain uses TRBV6-8 and TRBJ1-5; D not resolved. The CDR3 is 13 residues long. CDR1 is MNHGY and CDR2 is SAAAGT in the germline V gene. V was trimmed by 7 bases and J by 0 bases, leaving 7 bases between them. DNA for the CDR3: TGTGCCAGCATGCAGCTTAGCAATCAGCCCCAGCATTTT. Translating it yields CASMQLSNQPQHF.

This chain connects TRBV7-6 to TRBJ1-3; 7 bases line up with TRBD1. The CDR3 contains 14 residues. The J segment lost 2 bases and the V segment lost 3 bases, leaving 1 base of the junction unmatched. The germline V gene encodes CDR1 SGHVS and CDR2 FNYEAQ. The CDR3 region is CASSLDRTGNTIYF. The CDR3 DNA follows: TGTGCCAGCAGCTTGGACAGGACTGGAAACACCATATATTTT. The full variable domain, rest sourced from reference TRBV7-6 and TRBJ1-3, is GAGVSQSPRYKVTKRGQDVALRCDPISGHVSLYWYRQALGQGPEFLTYFNYEAQQDKSGLPNDRFSAERPEGSISTLTIQRTEQRDSAMYRCASSLDRTGNTIYFGEGSWLTVV.

This clone was detected once. The gene calls are TRBV6-8 and TRBJ2-7; 13 bases fit TRBD2. The germline V gene encodes CDR1 MNHGY and CDR2 SAAAGT. V dropped 10 bases and J dropped 3; count of bases not matched to a gene: 12. CDR3 length: 16 residues. For the CDR3, the DNA is TGTGCCATCCGGACTAGCGGGGGCTCAGAAAACTACGAGCAGTACTTC. This encodes CAIRTSGGSENYEQYF.